This entry is about one TCR beta chain. Its antigen is unidentified. The investigators made TCR beta cDNA from 400 to 550 ng total RNA, using a constant-region primer. Libraries for TCR beta were built through three nested multiplex PCR rounds, which together made up a slightly modified ARM-PCR procedure. Investigators reported that the first two PCR rounds, at around 10 cycles each, used TRBV1-TRBV30 forward primers with a C-beta reverse primer. TCRdb reprocessed the multiplex PCR reads via MiXCR and lists one record per CDR3 protein. The data contain 80,000 or so distinct CDR3 sequences, 71% of them seen just once; the ten biggest clones take up 12% to 15%. This entry comes from a study of tumor-infiltrating lymphocytes in primary liver carcinoma. Study as a whole: Roughly 3.5 to 7.13 million productive TCRbeta reads came from each sample, comparable across tissue types. Findings and limits, study-wide: Tumor-blood pairs (like tumor-adjacent pairs) overlapped less than tumor region pairs did.

Taking about 18-30 mg of unsorted bulk tissue, the authors co-extracted RNA and DNA. Histology found more than 75% viable tumor cells per sample. Germline V CDR1 and CDR2: KGHSH, LQKENI. V lost 3 bases to trimming and J lost 7 bases, with 18 bases between them. The CDR3 length is 15 residues. The receptor was derived from a woman aged 60 to 75 with primary liver carcinoma and hepatitis B virus infection. The rearrangement links TRBV18 to TRBJ1-1; D gene uncertain. The sequencing input was liver tumor tissue from sampling region 4. The subset here: tumor region T4, right-lateral pole. DNA for the CDR3: TGTGCCAGCTCACCCGCGGTTTATAGCGCGAATGAAGCTTTCTTT. This codes for CASSPAVYSANEAFF.